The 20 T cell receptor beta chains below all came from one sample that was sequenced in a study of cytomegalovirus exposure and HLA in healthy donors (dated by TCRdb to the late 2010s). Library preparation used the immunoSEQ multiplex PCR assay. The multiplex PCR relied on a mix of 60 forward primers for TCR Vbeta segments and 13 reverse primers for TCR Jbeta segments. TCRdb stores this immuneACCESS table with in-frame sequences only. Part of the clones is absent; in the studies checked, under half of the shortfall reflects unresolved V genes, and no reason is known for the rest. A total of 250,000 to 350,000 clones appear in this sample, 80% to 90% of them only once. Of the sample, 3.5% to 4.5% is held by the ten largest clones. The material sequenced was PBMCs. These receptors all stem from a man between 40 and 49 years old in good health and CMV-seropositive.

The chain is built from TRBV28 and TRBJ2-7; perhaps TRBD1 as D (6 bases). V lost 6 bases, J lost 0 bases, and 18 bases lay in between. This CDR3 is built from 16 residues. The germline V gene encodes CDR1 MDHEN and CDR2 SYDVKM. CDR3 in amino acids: CASRPKYRDTSYEQYF. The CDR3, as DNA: TGTGCCAGCAGGCCTAAATACCGGGACACCTCCTACGAGCAGTACTTC.

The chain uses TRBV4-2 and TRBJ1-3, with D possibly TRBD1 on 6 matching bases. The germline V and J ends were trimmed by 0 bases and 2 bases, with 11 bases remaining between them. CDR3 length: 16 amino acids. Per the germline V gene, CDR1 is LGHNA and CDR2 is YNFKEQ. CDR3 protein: CASSQEVPGAGNTIYF. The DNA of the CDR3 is TGTGCCAGCAGCCAAGAGGTCCCAGGGGCTGGAAACACCATATATTTT.

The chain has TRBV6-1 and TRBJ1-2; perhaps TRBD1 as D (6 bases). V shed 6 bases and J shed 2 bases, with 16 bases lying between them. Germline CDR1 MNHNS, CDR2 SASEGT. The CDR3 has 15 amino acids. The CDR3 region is CASRIGTPKNYGYTF. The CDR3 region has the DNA TGTGCCAGCAGGATCGGGACACCTAAAAACTATGGCTACACCTTC.

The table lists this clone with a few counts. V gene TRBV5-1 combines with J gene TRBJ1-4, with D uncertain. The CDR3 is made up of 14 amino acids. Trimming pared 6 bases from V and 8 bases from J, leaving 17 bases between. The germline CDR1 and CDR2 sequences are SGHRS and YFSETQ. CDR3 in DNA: TGCGCCAGCACCAAAGACAATAGACGGGAAAAACTGTTTTTT. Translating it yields CASTKDNRREKLFF.

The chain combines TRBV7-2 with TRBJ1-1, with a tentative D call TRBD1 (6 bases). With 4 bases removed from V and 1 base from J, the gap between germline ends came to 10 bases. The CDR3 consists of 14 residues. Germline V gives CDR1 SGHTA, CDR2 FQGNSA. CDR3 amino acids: CASSSQGRNTEAFF. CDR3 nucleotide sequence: TGTGCCAGCAGCTCCCAGGGGCGGAACACTGAAGCTTTCTTT.

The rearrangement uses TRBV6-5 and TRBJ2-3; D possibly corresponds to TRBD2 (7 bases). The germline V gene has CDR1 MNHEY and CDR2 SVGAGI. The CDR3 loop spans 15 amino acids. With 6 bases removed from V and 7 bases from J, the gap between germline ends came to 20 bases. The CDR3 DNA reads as TGTGCCAGCAGCGAACCGGGGGGCGGAGGGTATACGCAGTATTTT. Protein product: CASSEPGGGGYTQYF.

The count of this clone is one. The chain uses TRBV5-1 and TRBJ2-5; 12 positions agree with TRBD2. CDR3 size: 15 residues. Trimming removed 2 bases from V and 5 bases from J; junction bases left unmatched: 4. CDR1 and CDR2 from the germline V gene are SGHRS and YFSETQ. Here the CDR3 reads CASSFTSGRTETQYF. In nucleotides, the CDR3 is TGCGCCAGCAGCTTCACTAGCGGGAGGACGGAGACCCAGTACTTC.

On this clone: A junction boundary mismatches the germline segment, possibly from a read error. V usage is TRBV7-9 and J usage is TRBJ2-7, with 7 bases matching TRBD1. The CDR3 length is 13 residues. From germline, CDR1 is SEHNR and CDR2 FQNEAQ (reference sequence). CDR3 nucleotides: TGTTCCAGCAGACGAGGACAGGCCTACGAGCAGTACTTC. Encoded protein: CSSRRGQAYEQYF.

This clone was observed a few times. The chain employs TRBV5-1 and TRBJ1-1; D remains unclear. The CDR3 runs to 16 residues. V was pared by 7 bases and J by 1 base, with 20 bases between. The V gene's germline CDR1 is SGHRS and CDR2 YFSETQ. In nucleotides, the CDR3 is TGCGCCAGCCACAAGATGGAGCGGGCAGGGAACACTGAAGCTTTCTTT. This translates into CASHKMERAGNTEAFF.

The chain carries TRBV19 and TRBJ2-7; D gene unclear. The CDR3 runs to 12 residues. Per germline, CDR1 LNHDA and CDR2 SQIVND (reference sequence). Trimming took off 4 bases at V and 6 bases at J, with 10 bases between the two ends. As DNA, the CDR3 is TGTGCCAGTAGTACCCCCCCACTCGAGCAGTACTTC. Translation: CASSTPPLEQYF.

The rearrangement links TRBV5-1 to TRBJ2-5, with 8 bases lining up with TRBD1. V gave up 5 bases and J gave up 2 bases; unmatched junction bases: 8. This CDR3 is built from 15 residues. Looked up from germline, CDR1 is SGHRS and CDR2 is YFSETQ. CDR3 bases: TGCGCCAGCAGGATACCTGGGACAGGTCAAGAGACCCAGTACTTC. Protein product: CASRIPGTGQETQYF. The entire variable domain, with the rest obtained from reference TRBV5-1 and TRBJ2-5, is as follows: KAGVTQTPRYLIKTRGQQVTLSCSPISGHRSVSWYQQTPGQGLQFLFEYFSETQRNKGNFPGRFSGRQFSNSRSEMNVSTLELGDSALYLCASRIPGTGQETQYFGPGTRLLVL.

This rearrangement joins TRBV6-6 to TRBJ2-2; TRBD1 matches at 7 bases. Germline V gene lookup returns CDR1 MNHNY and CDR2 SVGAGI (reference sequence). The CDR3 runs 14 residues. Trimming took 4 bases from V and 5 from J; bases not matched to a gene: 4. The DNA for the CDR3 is TGTGCCAGCAGTTTACAGGGGCTGACCGGGGAGCTGTTTTTT. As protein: CASSLQGLTGELFF.

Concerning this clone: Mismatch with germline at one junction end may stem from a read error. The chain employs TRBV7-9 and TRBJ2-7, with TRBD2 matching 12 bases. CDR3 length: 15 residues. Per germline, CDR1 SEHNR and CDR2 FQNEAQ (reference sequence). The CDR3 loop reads CSSSPRLAGAGEQYF. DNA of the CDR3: TGTTCCAGCAGCCCCCGACTAGCGGGAGCGGGCGAGCAGTACTTC.

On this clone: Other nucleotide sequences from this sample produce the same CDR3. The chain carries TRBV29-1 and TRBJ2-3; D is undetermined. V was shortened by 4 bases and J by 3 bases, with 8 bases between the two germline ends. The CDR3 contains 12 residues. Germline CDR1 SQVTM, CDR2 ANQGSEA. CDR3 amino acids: CSVGGGTDTQYF. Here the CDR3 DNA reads TGCAGCGTTGGCGGTGGTACAGATACGCAGTATTTT.

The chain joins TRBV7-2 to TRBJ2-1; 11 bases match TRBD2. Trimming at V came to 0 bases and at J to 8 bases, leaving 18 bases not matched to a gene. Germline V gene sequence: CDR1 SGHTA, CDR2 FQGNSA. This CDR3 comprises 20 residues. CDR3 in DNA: TGTGCCAGCAGCTTAGCGCTCCCTAGCGGGAGGCGACGCGAGATGGATGAGCAGTTCTTC. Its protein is CASSLALPSGRRREMDEQFF.

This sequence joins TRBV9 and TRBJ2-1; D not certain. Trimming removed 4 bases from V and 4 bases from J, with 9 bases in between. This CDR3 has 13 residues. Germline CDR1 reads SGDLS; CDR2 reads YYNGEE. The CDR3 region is CASSQPGYNEQFF. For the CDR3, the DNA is TGTGCCAGCAGCCAACCCGGGTACAATGAGCAGTTCTTC.

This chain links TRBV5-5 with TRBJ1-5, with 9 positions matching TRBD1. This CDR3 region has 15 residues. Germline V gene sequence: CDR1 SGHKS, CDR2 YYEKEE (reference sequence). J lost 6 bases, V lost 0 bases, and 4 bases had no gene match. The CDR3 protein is CASSLAGTGIQPQHF. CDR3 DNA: TGTGCCAGCAGCTTGGCCGGGACAGGGATTCAGCCCCAGCATTTT.

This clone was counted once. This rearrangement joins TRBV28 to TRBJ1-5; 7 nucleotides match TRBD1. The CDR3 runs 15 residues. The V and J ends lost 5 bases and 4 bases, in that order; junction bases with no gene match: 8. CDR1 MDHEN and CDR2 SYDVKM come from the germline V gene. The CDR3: CASSPTGVRNQPQHF. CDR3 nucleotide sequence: TGTGCCAGCAGTCCCACAGGGGTACGGAATCAGCCCCAGCATTTT.

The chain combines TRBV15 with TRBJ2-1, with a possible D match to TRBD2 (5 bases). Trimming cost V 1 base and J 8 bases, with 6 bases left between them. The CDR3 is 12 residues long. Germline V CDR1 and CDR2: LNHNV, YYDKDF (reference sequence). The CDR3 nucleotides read TGTGCCACCAGCAGAGGCGGGCATGAGCAGTTCTTC. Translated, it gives CATSRGGHEQFF. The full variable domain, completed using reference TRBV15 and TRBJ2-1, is DAMVIQNPRYQVTQFGKPVTLSCSQTLNHNVMYWYQQKSSQAPKLLFHYYDKDFNNEADTPDNFQSRRPNTSFCFLDIRSPGLGDTAMYLCATSRGGHEQFFGPGTRLTVL.

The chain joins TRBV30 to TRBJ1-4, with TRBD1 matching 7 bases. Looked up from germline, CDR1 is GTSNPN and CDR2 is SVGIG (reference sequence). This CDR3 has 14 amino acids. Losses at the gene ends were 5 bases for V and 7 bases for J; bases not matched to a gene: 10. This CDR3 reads CAWDLTGMGEKLFF. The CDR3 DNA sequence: TGTGCCTGGGACCTGACAGGGATGGGTGAAAAACTGTTTTTT.